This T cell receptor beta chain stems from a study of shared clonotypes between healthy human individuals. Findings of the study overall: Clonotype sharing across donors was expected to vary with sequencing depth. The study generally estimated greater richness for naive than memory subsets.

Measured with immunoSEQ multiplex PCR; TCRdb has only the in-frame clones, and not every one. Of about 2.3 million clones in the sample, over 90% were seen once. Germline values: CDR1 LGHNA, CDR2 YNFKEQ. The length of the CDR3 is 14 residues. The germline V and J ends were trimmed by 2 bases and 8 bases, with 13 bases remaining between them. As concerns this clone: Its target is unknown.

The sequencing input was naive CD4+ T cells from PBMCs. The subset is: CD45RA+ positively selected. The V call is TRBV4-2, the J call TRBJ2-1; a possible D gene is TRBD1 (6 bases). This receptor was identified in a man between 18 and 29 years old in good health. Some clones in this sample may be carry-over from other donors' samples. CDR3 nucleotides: TGTGCCAGCAGCCAAATTAATGGGGGCGATGAGCAGTTCTTC. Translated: CASSQINGGDEQFF.